This entry describes one TCR beta chain. The germline V and J ends were trimmed by 4 bases and 5 bases, with 16 bases remaining between them. Germline loops: CDR1 SGHRS, CDR2 YFSETQ. The CDR3 contains 14 residues. The repertoire was sequenced with immunoSEQ multiplex PCR; TCRdb's copy has only in-frame clones and lacks some. The sample contains roughly 80,000 clones, 85% to 90% of which appear only once. These data originate in a study of OX40 agonist ivuxolimab in advanced cancers. This sequence originates from an adult with an advanced solid tumor such as melanoma, head and neck, liver or kidney cancer. This chain joins TRBV5-1 and TRBJ2-7, with a possible D match to TRBD1 (6 bases). The source was CD4+ or CD8+ T cells sorted from blood, collected in a trial of the OX40 agonist ivuxolimab. The chain's CDR3 is CASSPPRDTNEQYF. CDR3 bases: TGCGCCAGCAGCCCCCCCCGGGACACAAACGAGCAGTACTTC.